Listed below are T cell receptor beta chains from one sample, sequenced in a study of CD8 T cells in Susac syndrome. TCRdb re-called the immunoSEQ multiplex PCR reads with MiXCR, one entry per CDR3 protein. The sample yields approximately 260,000 distinct CDR3 sequences, 90% to 96% seen once. Source material: CD4+ T cells from PBMCs. These receptor sequences come from a human donor with Susac syndrome. The CDR3 runs from the conserved cysteine through the conserved F or W. D genes are given only for firm matches. A row's size may be missing; if present it is once, few, many or a size class.

d_gene: -
abundance: -
j_gene: TRBJ2-1
v_gene: TRBV28
CDR3nt: TGTGCCAGCAGTTTCCCGGACGAAGTGTACAATGAGCAGTTCTTC
CDR3aa: CASSFPDEVYNEQFF

d_gene: TRBD1
abundance: -
j_gene: TRBJ1-2
v_gene: TRBV2
CDR3nt: TGTGCCAGCAGTTCTACAGGGGGCTTTAACTATGGCTACACCTTC
CDR3aa: CASSSTGGFNYGYTF

d_gene: -
abundance: -
j_gene: TRBJ2-2
v_gene: TRBV5-1
CDR3nt: TGCGCCAGCAGCTTGGTCCCTAGGGGCCGCGTCACCGGGGAGCTGTTTTTT
CDR3aa: CASSLVPRGRVTGELFF

d_gene: TRBD1
abundance: -
j_gene: TRBJ2-7
v_gene: TRBV6-5
CDR3nt: TGTGCCAGCAGTTACCGGGCACAGGGGAACGAGCAGTACTTC
CDR3aa: CASSYRAQGNEQYF

d_gene: TRBD2
abundance: -
j_gene: TRBJ2-5
v_gene: TRBV29-1
CDR3nt: TGCAGCGTGGGACTAGCGGGAGAAGTCCAAGAGACCCAGTACTTC
CDR3aa: CSVGLAGEVQETQYF

d_gene: TRBD2
abundance: -
j_gene: TRBJ2-1
v_gene: TRBV4-1
CDR3nt: TGCGCCAGCAGCCCACTAGCGGGAGGGAGAAATGAGCAGTTCTTC
CDR3aa: CASSPLAGGRNEQFF

d_gene: -
abundance: -
j_gene: TRBJ2-6
v_gene: TRBV5-4
CDR3nt: TGTGCCAGCAGATTACCGTACTCTGGGGCCAACGTCCTGACTTTC
CDR3aa: CASRLPYSGANVLTF

d_gene: TRBD1
abundance: -
j_gene: TRBJ1-3
v_gene: TRBV5-1
CDR3nt: TGCGCCAGCAGCCCACAGGGGGCCGGAAACACCATATATTTT
CDR3aa: CASSPQGAGNTIYF

d_gene: -
abundance: -
j_gene: TRBJ2-5
v_gene: TRBV18
CDR3nt: TGTGCCAGCTCACCACGGAAGGGAGAAGGAGAGACCCAGTACTTC
CDR3aa: CASSPRKGEGETQYF

d_gene: -
abundance: -
j_gene: TRBJ2-5
v_gene: TRBV5-1
CDR3nt: TGCGCCAGCAGCTTCGGGGCTACCCGGGAGACCCAGTACTTC
CDR3aa: CASSFGATRETQYF

d_gene: TRBD2
abundance: -
j_gene: TRBJ2-7
v_gene: TRBV5-1
CDR3nt: TGCGCCAGCAGCCCCGGACTAGCGGGAGGCTCCTACGAGCAGTACTTC
CDR3aa: CASSPGLAGGSYEQYF

d_gene: -
abundance: -
j_gene: TRBJ1-4
v_gene: TRBV20-1
CDR3nt: TGCAGTGCTAGATCGTCTGGGGCCAGTGAAAAACTGTTTTTT
CDR3aa: CSARSSGASEKLFF

d_gene: -
abundance: -
j_gene: TRBJ1-1
v_gene: TRBV28
CDR3nt: TGTGCCAGCAGTTTTGAGCTGGGTGAAGCTTTCTTT
CDR3aa: CASSFELGEAFF

d_gene: -
abundance: -
j_gene: TRBJ2-7
v_gene: TRBV20-1
CDR3nt: TGCAGTGCCCTAGTCCCCTACGAGCAGTACTTC
CDR3aa: CSALVPYEQYF

d_gene: -
abundance: once
j_gene: TRBJ1-2
v_gene: TRBV30
CDR3nt: TGTGCCTGGAGTGTGGGCGACTATGGCTACACCTTC
CDR3aa: CAWSVGDYGYTF

d_gene: -
abundance: -
j_gene: TRBJ2-1
v_gene: TRBV7-6
CDR3nt: TGTGCCAGCAGCTTAAAGTTCCTAGATATGCAGTTCTTC
CDR3aa: CASSLKFLDMQFF

d_gene: TRBD1
abundance: -
j_gene: TRBJ2-7
v_gene: TRBV15
CDR3nt: TGTGCCACCAGCAGAGAACGGACAGGGTATGAGCAGTACTTC
CDR3aa: CATSRERTGYEQYF

d_gene: -
abundance: -
j_gene: TRBJ1-1
v_gene: TRBV30
CDR3nt: TGTGCCTGGAGTGCAAGTCGGAACACTGAAGCTTTCTTT
CDR3aa: CAWSASRNTEAFF

d_gene: -
abundance: -
j_gene: TRBJ1-1
v_gene: TRBV20-1
CDR3nt: TGCAGTGCTAGAGTTGGGGGGGTCGGGAACACTGAAGCTTTCTTT
CDR3aa: CSARVGGVGNTEAFF

d_gene: -
abundance: -
j_gene: TRBJ1-2
v_gene: TRBV14
CDR3nt: TGTGCCAGCAGCGTAAGAAGTACCTATGGCTACACCTTC
CDR3aa: CASSVRSTYGYTF

d_gene: -
abundance: -
j_gene: TRBJ2-4
v_gene: TRBV5-4
CDR3nt: TGTGCCAGCAGCGTTCGTCTTCTAGCCAAAAACATTCAGTACTTC
CDR3aa: CASSVRLLAKNIQYF

d_gene: -
abundance: -
j_gene: TRBJ2-1
v_gene: TRBV7-3
CDR3nt: TGTGCCAGCAGCGATGGTTTCAATGAGCAGTTCTTC
CDR3aa: CASSDGFNEQFF

d_gene: -
abundance: -
j_gene: TRBJ2-5
v_gene: TRBV29-1
CDR3nt: TGCAGCGTCGGTGGACTATGGCAAGAGACCCAGTACTTC
CDR3aa: CSVGGLWQETQYF

d_gene: -
abundance: -
j_gene: TRBJ1-1
v_gene: TRBV3-1
CDR3nt: TGTGCCAGCAGCCAAGAAGGGGTGGCTGAAGCTTTCTTT
CDR3aa: CASSQEGVAEAFF

d_gene: -
abundance: -
j_gene: TRBJ1-1
v_gene: TRBV29-1
CDR3nt: TGCAGCGTTGAAGTATGGCAAGGGACTGAAGCTTTCTTT
CDR3aa: CSVEVWQGTEAFF

d_gene: -
abundance: -
j_gene: TRBJ2-7
v_gene: TRBV7-9
CDR3nt: TGTGCCAGCAGCTTAGGAGGTTATAGCGCTGCCGAGCAGTACTTC
CDR3aa: CASSLGGYSAAEQYF

d_gene: -
abundance: -
j_gene: TRBJ1-5
v_gene: TRBV4-1
CDR3nt: TGCGCCAGCAGCCGAAGCACAGGGTTCGGACAGCCCCAGCATTTT
CDR3aa: CASSRSTGFGQPQHF

d_gene: -
abundance: -
j_gene: TRBJ2-5
v_gene: TRBV11-3
CDR3nt: TGTGCCAGCAGCTTAGCCGTTACTAGCAGCGAGACCCAGTACTTC
CDR3aa: CASSLAVTSSETQYF

d_gene: -
abundance: -
j_gene: TRBJ2-2
v_gene: TRBV29-1
CDR3nt: TGCAGCTCGAAACAGGGGGAGGGCACCGGGGAGCTGTTTTTT
CDR3aa: CSSKQGEGTGELFF

d_gene: -
abundance: -
j_gene: TRBJ2-7
v_gene: TRBV20-1
CDR3nt: TGCAGTGCTAGAGATGAGGGCCGTCACTCCTACGAGCAGTACTTC
CDR3aa: CSARDEGRHSYEQYF

d_gene: -
abundance: -
j_gene: TRBJ1-1
v_gene: TRBV12-5
CDR3nt: TGTGCTAGTGTTTCCCGACTGAACACTGAAGCTTTCTTT
CDR3aa: CASVSRLNTEAFF

d_gene: -
abundance: -
j_gene: TRBJ2-2
v_gene: TRBV30
CDR3nt: TGTGCCTGGAGATCTCGGTCGGACACCGGGGAGCTGTTTTTT
CDR3aa: CAWRSRSDTGELFF

d_gene: -
abundance: -
j_gene: TRBJ2-3
v_gene: TRBV21-1
CDR3nt: TGTGCCAGCAGCAAAGTAGGGGCGTGCTGGACAGATACGCAGTATTTT
CDR3aa: CASSKVGACWTDTQYF

d_gene: TRBD1
abundance: -
j_gene: TRBJ1-5
v_gene: TRBV29-1
CDR3nt: TGCAGCGTCCGCGACAGGGGGCAAGGTCAGCCCCAGCATTTT
CDR3aa: CSVRDRGQGQPQHF

d_gene: TRBD1
abundance: once
j_gene: TRBJ1-1
v_gene: TRBV30
CDR3nt: TGTGCCTGGAGTGTAGGGACAGGGGGGCTGCTGAACACTGAAGCTTTCTTT
CDR3aa: CAWSVGTGGLLNTEAFF

d_gene: TRBD1
abundance: once
j_gene: TRBJ2-3
v_gene: TRBV7-9
CDR3nt: TGTGCCAGCAGCTTAGGGACAGGGGATACGCAGTATTTT
CDR3aa: CASSLGTGDTQYF

d_gene: TRBD2
abundance: -
j_gene: TRBJ2-1
v_gene: TRBV3-1
CDR3nt: TGTGCCAGCAGTCGTGGACTAGCGAACACCTACAATGAGCAGTTCTTC
CDR3aa: CASSRGLANTYNEQFF

d_gene: -
abundance: -
j_gene: TRBJ1-3
v_gene: TRBV20-1
CDR3nt: TGCAGTGCAGGGGACGGTGGAAACACCATATATTTT
CDR3aa: CSAGDGGNTIYF

d_gene: -
abundance: -
j_gene: TRBJ1-1
v_gene: TRBV27
CDR3nt: TGTGCCAGCAGTTCCTTAGCAAGGGGCAGGGAAAACACTGAAGCTTTCTTT
CDR3aa: CASSSLARGRENTEAFF

d_gene: -
abundance: -
j_gene: TRBJ1-5
v_gene: TRBV20-1
CDR3nt: TGCAGTGCTAGTAAGTCGAGGTTGGAGCCCCAGCATTTT
CDR3aa: CSASKSRLEPQHF

d_gene: TRBD1
abundance: -
j_gene: TRBJ2-2
v_gene: TRBV29-1
CDR3nt: TGCAGCGTTGAAAGAGGGGGCCGATCGAACACCGGGGAGCTGTTTTTT
CDR3aa: CSVERGGRSNTGELFF

d_gene: -
abundance: -
j_gene: TRBJ1-2
v_gene: TRBV24-1
CDR3nt: TGTGCCACCAGTGCGTATGATGGCTACACCTTC
CDR3aa: CATSAYDGYTF

d_gene: TRBD2
abundance: -
j_gene: TRBJ2-1
v_gene: TRBV20-1
CDR3nt: TGCAGTGCCGGGGGACTAGCGGGTAGGGATGAGCAGTTCTTC
CDR3aa: CSAGGLAGRDEQFF

d_gene: -
abundance: once
j_gene: TRBJ1-1
v_gene: TRBV29-1
CDR3nt: TGCAGCGTTGAGTTGGCAGGACGGGATCACACTGAAGCTTTCTTT
CDR3aa: CSVELAGRDHTEAFF

d_gene: -
abundance: -
j_gene: TRBJ2-2
v_gene: TRBV18
CDR3nt: TGTGCCAGCTCACCACCCTCCACCGGGGAGCTGTTTTTT
CDR3aa: CASSPPSTGELFF

d_gene: TRBD1
abundance: -
j_gene: TRBJ1-1
v_gene: TRBV2
CDR3nt: TGTGCCAGCGCGACAGGGTTGAACACTGAAGCTTTCTTT
CDR3aa: CASATGLNTEAFF

d_gene: TRBD2
abundance: -
j_gene: TRBJ2-1
v_gene: TRBV9
CDR3nt: TGTGCCAGCAGCGCGGGACTAGCGGGAAGGAATGAGCAGTTCTTC
CDR3aa: CASSAGLAGRNEQFF

d_gene: -
abundance: once
j_gene: TRBJ1-5
v_gene: TRBV12-3/TRBV12-4
CDR3nt: TGTGCCAGCAGTCCATCGGACGGACATCAGCCCCAGCATTTT
CDR3aa: CASSPSDGHQPQHF

d_gene: TRBD1
abundance: -
j_gene: TRBJ1-2
v_gene: TRBV23-1
CDR3nt: TGCGCCAGCAGTCTTCCCAGGACAGGGGGCTCGCTCAACTATGGCTACACCTTC
CDR3aa: CASSLPRTGGSLNYGYTF

d_gene: -
abundance: -
j_gene: TRBJ1-5
v_gene: TRBV21-1
CDR3nt: TGTGCCAGCAGCAAACCTTGGACGGGGGCCTGCCAGCCCCAGCATTTT
CDR3aa: CASSKPWTGACQPQHF

d_gene: -
abundance: -
j_gene: TRBJ2-1
v_gene: TRBV29-1
CDR3nt: TGCAGCGCCGGGAGACTTCGATACAATGAGCAGTTCTTC
CDR3aa: CSAGRLRYNEQFF

d_gene: TRBD1
abundance: -
j_gene: TRBJ1-1
v_gene: TRBV28
CDR3nt: TGTGCCAGCGCTGGGACAGGGAGAACTGAAGCTTTCTTT
CDR3aa: CASAGTGRTEAFF